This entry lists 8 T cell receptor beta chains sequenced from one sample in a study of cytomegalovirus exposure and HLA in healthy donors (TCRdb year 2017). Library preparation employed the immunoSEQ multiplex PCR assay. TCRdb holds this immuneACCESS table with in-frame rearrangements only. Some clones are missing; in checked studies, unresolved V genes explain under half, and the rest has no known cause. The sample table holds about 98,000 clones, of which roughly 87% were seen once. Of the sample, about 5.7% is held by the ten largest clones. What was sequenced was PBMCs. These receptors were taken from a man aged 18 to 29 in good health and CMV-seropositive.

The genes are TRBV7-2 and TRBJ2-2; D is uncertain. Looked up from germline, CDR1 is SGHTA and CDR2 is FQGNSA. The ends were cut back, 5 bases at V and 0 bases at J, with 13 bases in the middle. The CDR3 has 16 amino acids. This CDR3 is CASSLIRSTNTGELFF. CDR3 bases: TGTGCCAGCAGCCTAATCCGATCGACGAACACCGGGGAGCTGTTTTTT.

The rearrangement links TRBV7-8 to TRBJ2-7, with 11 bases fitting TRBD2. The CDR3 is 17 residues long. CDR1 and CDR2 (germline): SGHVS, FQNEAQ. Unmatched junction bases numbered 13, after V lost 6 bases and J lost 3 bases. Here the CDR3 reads CASSKDLLAGGNYEQYF. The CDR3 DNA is TGTGCCAGCAGTAAAGACCTTCTAGCGGGGGGAAACTACGAGCAGTACTTC.

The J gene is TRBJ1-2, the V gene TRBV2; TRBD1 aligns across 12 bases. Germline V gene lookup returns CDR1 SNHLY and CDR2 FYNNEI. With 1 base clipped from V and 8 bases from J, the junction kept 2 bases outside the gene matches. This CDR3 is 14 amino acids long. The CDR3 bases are TGTGCCAGCAGTGAAGATGGGACAGGGGGCGGCTACACCTTC. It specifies CASSEDGTGGGYTF.

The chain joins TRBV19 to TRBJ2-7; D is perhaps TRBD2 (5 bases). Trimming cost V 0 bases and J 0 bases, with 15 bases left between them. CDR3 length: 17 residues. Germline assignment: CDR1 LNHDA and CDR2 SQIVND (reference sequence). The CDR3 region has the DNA TGTGCCAGTAGTATAGACCATAGGAGGCGTAGCTCCTACGAGCAGTACTTC. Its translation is CASSIDHRRRSSYEQYF.

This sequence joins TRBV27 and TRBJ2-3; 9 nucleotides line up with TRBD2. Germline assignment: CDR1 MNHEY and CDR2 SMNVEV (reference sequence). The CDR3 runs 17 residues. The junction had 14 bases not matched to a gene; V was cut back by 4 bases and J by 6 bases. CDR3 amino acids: CASSSPGSGGRQDTQYF. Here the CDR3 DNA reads TGTGCCAGCAGTTCTCCAGGTAGCGGGGGCCGTCAGGATACGCAGTATTTT.

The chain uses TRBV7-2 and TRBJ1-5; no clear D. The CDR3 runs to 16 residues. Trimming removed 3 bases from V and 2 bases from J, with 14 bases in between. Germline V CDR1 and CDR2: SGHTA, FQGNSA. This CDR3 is CASSFDAGLGNQPQHF. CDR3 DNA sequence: TGTGCCAGCAGCTTCGACGCGGGTCTGGGCAATCAGCCCCAGCATTTT.

CDR3 in amino acids: CASSLGITGPYGYTF. CDR3 bases: TGTGCCAGCAGCTTGGGTATTACAGGGCCATATGGCTACACCTTC. The J gene is TRBJ1-2, the V gene TRBV5-8; possibly TRBD1 for D (6 bases). CDR3 size: 15 residues. Deletions cut 0 bases from V and 5 bases from J, with 14 bases between. Germline loops: CDR1 SGHTS, CDR2 YDEGEE.

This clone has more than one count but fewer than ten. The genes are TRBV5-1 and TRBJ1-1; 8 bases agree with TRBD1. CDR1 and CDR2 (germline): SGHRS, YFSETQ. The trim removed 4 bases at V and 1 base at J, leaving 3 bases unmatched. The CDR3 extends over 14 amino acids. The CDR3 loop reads CASSTGQGNTEAFF. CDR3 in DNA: TGCGCCAGCAGCACCGGACAGGGGAACACTGAAGCTTTCTTT.